The clone carrying this TCR beta chain was found a few times. Its antigen is undetermined. Other DNA sequences from this sample encode an identical CDR3 as well. This specimen belongs to a study of beta chain features in type 1 diabetes. Study findings and constraints: Moderately but significantly shorter TCRB CDR3s were found in Type 1 diabetes patients in all four CD4+ subsets.

As every portion of the isolated RNA was reverse transcribed, the sequencing read expressed TCRB transcripts. Approximately 4 million reads on average were seen across naive, central memory and regulatory T cell samples. Method: immunoSEQ multiplex PCR; TCRdb's copy keeps in-frame clones and lacks some. The sample consists of roughly 300,000 clones, around an eighth of them appearing once. Material for sequencing was naive CD4+ T cells from blood. The sequence came from a man aged 25 to 40 with type 1 diabetes.

CDR3 amino acids: CASSADNTDTQYF. CDR3 coding DNA: TGTGCCAGCAGCGCAGACAACACAGATACGCAGTATTTT. V is TRBV9 and J is TRBJ2-3; the D is unclear. CDR1 and CDR2 from the germline V gene are SGDLS and YYNGEE. V was clipped by 3 bases and J by 2 bases, with 7 bases between them. The CDR3 sequence is 13 residues long.